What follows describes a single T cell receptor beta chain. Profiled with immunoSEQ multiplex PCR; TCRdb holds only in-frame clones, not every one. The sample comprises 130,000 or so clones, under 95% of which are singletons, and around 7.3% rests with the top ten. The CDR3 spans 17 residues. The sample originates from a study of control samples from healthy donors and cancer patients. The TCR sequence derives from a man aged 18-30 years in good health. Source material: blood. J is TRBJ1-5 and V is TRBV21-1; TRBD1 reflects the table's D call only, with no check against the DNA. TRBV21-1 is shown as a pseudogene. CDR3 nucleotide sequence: TGTGCCAGCAGTGAATGCCGGGACAGGTGTCGCAATCAGCCCCAGCATTTT. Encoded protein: CASSECRDRCRNQPQHF.